This note documents a single T cell receptor beta chain sequence. Antigen unknown. This specimen comes from a study of monozygotic twins with inflammatory bowel disease. General observations from the study: Treatment differences in immunosuppression may have added variability to the repertoires of patients. On the inverse Simpson index, IBD patients scored lower for TCRbeta diversity than healthy co-twins. Especially with disease activity, IBD patients had fewer clonotypes in common with others than healthy twins did.

With the 5' RACE reads reprocessed, TCRdb shows one record per CDR3 protein and no DNA. Found here are about 99,000 distinct CDR3 sequences; the top ten clones hold under 2.5%. Blood (roughly 2.3 ml) was collected from every donor individually. The CDR3 spans 19 residues. Germline CDR1 is SGHVS and CDR2 is FQNEAQ. This receptor was identified in a human donor with ulcerative colitis or Crohn's disease, or a healthy co-twin of an affected twin (not recorded which). The J gene is TRBJ1-6, the V gene TRBV7-8; TCRdb selects TRBD1, and the lack of DNA leaves this call unchecked. Sequenced: blood. CDR3 sequence reads: CASSLPGTVIGSYNSPLHF.